This T cell receptor beta chain was recovered during a study of CD8+CD57+ T cells in acquired aplastic anemia. The overall study: The mean DNA yield obtained from sorted CD4+ and CD8+ cells came to approximately 3 ug.

TCR beta VDJ combinations and CDR3 sequences were profiled from genomic DNA. MiXCR, applied by TCRdb to the reads, yields one record per CDR3 protein. The sample consists of 250,000 to 350,000 distinct CDR3 sequences, about 56% of them appearing once. The sequencing input was sorted CD4+, CD8+, or CD8+CD57+ T cells (not recorded which) from PBMCs. This clonotype originated in a human donor with severe aplastic anemia or a healthy control (not recorded which).

The CDR3 protein is CSADRSNTEAFF. Here the CDR3 DNA reads TGCAGTGCCGACAGGTCGAACACTGAAGCTTTCTTT. The V call is TRBV20-1, the J call TRBJ1-1; a weak D match, TRBD1 (6 bases). Germline V gene data show CDR1 as DFQATT and CDR2 as SNEGSKA (reference sequence). With 6 bases removed from V and 1 base from J, the gap between germline ends came to 9 bases. This CDR3 has 12 residues.